The entry that follows covers one T cell receptor (beta chain) sequence. The antigen is not known. The sample comes from a study of T cell repertoires in cytomegalovirus infection. Study-wide results and caveats: Clonotypes of TCR beta that were HLA-C-restricted and CMV-specific dominated the ex vivo response.

One entry per CDR3 protein, called by TCRdb with MiXCR from the reads. The sample holds under 800,000 distinct CDR3 sequences, 20% to 30% seen once. CDR1 and CDR2 from the germline V gene are DFQATT and SNEGSKA (reference sequence). This CDR3 region has 15 residues. Trimming removed 2 bases at V and 0 bases at J, with 12 bases between. The sample consisted of CD8+ T cells from PBMCs. The chain has TRBV20-1 and TRBJ2-3; D is unclear. This clonotype was obtained from a human donor in good health (CMV status not recorded). Some clones in this sample may be carry-over from other donors' samples. The CDR3 nucleotides read TGCAGTGCTAGACCTAACGACCTTAGCACAGATACGCAGTATTTT. It is translated as CSARPNDLSTDTQYF.